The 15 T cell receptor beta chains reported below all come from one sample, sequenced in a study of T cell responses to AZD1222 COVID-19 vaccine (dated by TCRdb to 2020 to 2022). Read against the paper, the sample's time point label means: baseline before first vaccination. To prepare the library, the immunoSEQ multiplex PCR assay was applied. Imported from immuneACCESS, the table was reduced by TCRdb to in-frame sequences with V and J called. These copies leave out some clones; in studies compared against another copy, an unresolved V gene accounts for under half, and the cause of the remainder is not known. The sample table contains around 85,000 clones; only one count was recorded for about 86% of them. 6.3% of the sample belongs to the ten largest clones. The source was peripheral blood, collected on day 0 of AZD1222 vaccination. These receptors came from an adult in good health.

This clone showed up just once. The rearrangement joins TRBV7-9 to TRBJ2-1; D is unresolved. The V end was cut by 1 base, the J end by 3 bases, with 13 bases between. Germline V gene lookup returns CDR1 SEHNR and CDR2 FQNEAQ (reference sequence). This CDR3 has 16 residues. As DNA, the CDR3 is TGTGCCAGCAGCTTAGGTTCGCCCCGTGACTACAATGAGCAGTTCTTC. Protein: CASSLGSPRDYNEQFF.

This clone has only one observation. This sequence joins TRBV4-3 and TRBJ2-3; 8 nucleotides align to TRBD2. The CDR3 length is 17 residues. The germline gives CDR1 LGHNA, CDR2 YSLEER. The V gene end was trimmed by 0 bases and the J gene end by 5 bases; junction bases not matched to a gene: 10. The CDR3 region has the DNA TGCGCCAGCAGCCAAGATACGACGGGAGGGCGAGGAGATACGCAGTATTTT. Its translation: CASSQDTTGGRGDTQYF.

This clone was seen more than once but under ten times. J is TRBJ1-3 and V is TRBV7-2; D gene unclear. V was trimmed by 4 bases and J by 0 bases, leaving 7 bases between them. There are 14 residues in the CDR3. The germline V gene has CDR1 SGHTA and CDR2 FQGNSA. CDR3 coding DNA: TGTGCCAGCAGCTCCAGATTCTCTGGAAACACCATATATTTT. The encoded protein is CASSSRFSGNTIYF.

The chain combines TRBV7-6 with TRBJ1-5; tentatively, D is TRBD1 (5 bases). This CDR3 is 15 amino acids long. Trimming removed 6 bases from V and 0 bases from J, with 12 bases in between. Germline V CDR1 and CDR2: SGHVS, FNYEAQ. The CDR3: CASSHDSYSNQPQHF. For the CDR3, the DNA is TGTGCCAGCAGTCATGACAGCTATAGCAATCAGCCCCAGCATTTT. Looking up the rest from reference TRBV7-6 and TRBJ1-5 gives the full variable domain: GAGVSQSPRYKVTKRGQDVALRCDPISGHVSLYWYRQALGQGPEFLTYFNYEAQQDKSGLPNDRFSAERPEGSISTLTIQRTEQRDSAMYRCASSHDSYSNQPQHFGDGTRLSIL.

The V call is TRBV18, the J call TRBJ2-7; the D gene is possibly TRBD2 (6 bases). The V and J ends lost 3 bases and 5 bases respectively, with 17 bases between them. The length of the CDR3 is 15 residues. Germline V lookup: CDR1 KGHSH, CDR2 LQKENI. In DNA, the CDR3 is TGTGCCAGCTCACCTTATACAACAGGAGGGGACGAGCAGTACTTC. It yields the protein CASSPYTTGGDEQYF.

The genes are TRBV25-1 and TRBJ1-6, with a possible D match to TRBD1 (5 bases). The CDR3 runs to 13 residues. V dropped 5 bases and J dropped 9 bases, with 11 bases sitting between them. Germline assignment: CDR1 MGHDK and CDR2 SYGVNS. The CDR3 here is CASSSQGGSPLHF. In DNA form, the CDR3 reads TGTGCCAGCAGTTCGCAGGGTGGTTCACCCCTCCACTTT.

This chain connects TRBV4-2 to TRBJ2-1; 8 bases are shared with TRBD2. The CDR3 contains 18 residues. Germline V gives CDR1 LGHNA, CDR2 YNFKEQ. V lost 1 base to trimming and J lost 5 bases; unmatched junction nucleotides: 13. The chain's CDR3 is CASSQAKAGASRDNEQFF. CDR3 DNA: TGTGCCAGCAGCCAAGCCAAAGCGGGAGCTTCGAGGGACAATGAGCAGTTCTTC.

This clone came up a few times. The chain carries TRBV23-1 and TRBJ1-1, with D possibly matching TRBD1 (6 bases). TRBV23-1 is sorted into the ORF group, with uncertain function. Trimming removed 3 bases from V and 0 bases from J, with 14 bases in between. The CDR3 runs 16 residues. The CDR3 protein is CASSQGGGGLNTEAFF. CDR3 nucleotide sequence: TGCGCCAGCAGTCAGGGAGGGGGAGGTCTGAACACTGAAGCTTTCTTT.

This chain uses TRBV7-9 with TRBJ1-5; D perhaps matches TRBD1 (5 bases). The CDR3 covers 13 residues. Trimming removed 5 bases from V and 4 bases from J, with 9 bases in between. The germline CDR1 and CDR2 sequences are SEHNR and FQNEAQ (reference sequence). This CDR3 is CASSLGPNQPQHF. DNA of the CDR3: TGTGCCAGCAGCCTGGGGCCGAATCAGCCCCAGCATTTT.

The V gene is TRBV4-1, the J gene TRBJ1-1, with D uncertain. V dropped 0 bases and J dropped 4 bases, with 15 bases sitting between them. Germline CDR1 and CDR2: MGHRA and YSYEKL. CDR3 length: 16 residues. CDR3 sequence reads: CASSQDRGVMGTEAFF. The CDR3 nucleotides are TGCGCCAGCAGCCAAGATCGCGGGGTTATGGGCACTGAAGCTTTCTTT.

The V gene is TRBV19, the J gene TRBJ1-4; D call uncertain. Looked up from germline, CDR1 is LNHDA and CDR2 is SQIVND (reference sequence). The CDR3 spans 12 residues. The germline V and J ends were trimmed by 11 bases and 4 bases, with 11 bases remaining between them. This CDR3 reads CASTPDNEKLFF. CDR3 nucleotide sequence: TGTGCCTCGACACCGGATAATGAAAAACTGTTTTTT.

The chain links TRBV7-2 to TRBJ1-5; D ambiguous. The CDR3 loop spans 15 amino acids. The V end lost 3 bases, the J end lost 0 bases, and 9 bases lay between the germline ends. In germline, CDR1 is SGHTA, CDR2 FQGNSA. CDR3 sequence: CASSLGRYSNQPQHF. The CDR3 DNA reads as TGTGCCAGCAGCTTGGGTCGGTATAGCAATCAGCCCCAGCATTTT.

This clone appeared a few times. The CDR3 sequence: CASGLRGASGANVLTF. For the CDR3, the DNA is TGTGCTAGTGGTTTGAGAGGGGCATCTGGGGCCAACGTCCTGACTTTC. The rearrangement uses TRBV12-5 and TRBJ2-6; D tentatively reads TRBD1 or TRBD2 (5 bases each). V lost 2 bases and J 1 base, leaving 9 bases between the germline ends. Germline CDR1 and CDR2: LGHNT and FRNRAP. CDR3 size: 16 residues.

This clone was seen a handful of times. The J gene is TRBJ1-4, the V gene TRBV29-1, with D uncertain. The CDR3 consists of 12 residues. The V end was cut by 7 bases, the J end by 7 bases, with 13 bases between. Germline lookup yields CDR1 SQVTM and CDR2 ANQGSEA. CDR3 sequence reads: CSGTYTGEKLFF. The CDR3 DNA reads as TGCAGCGGGACGTACACGGGTGAAAAACTGTTTTTT.

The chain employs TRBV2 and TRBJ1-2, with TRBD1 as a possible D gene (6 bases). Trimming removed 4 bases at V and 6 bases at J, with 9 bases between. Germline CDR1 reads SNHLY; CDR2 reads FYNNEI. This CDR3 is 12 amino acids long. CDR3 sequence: CASSGQGHGYTF. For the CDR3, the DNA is TGTGCCAGCAGTGGGCAGGGGCATGGCTACACCTTC.